The 18 T cell receptor beta chains listed next were all sequenced from one sample in a study of CD8 T cells in ankylosing spondylitis. Regarding the study as a whole: Roughly eight highly homologous variants made up a TCR beta motif that seemed to typify ankylosing spondylitis blood.

For these TCRs, the target antigens are not known. In TCRdb, the 5' RACE reads were re-called with MiXCR into one record per CDR3 protein. Among some 840,000 distinct CDR3 sequences listed, 10% to 15% were seen once. Sequencing input: blood, either unsorted or a sorted T cell fraction (not recorded which). All receptors come from a male donor with ankylosing spondylitis.

In this sample, this clonotype turned up a few times. V gene TRBV7-6 combines with J gene TRBJ1-2; no definite D call. Germline V gene sequence: CDR1 SGHVS, CDR2 FNYEAQ. This CDR3 spans 12 amino acids. Trimming took 5 bases from V and 6 from J, leaving 10 bases between them. In DNA form, the CDR3 reads TGTGCCAGCAGCAACAGAAGGGATGGCTACACCTTC. Protein: CASSNRRDGYTF.

The genes are TRBV9 and TRBJ1-1; D is ambiguous. V gave up 0 bases and J gave up 7 bases, with 10 bases separating them. Germline CDR1 and CDR2: SGDLS and YYNGEE. This CDR3 is built from 13 residues. The CDR3 region has the DNA TGTGCCAGCAGCGTAGTTGAGGGAGGTGAAGCTTTCTTT. Its translation is CASSVVEGGEAFF.

This clonotype was found a few times. V usage is TRBV10-3 and J usage is TRBJ2-1, with D possibly being TRBD1 (6 bases). The CDR3 loop spans 13 amino acids. Germline V gene sequence: CDR1 ENHRY, CDR2 SYGVKD. The V end lost 7 bases, the J end lost 2 bases, and 9 bases lay between the germline ends. CDR3 in amino acids: CAITRDTYNEQFF. CDR3 DNA sequence: TGTGCCATCACTAGGGACACCTACAATGAGCAGTTCTTC.

This clonotype has a count of ten or more. The chain employs TRBV6-4 and TRBJ2-3; D call uncertain. CDR1 and CDR2 from the germline V gene are MRHNA and SNTAGT. Trimming left V 4 bases short and J 2 bases short, with 7 bases between. The CDR3 has 13 residues. CDR3 DNA sequence: TGTGCCAGCAGTGTGGGGAACACAGATACGCAGTATTTT. Translated: CASSVGNTDTQYF.

V is TRBV4-2 and J is TRBJ1-1; the D gene is possibly TRBD1 (6 bases). Germline CDR1 and CDR2: LGHNA and YNFKEQ. The CDR3 runs 14 residues. V was trimmed by 1 base and J by 8 bases, leaving 14 bases between them. The CDR3 coding sequence is TGTGCCAGCAGCCAAGTGGGGGGGGCAGGGGAAGCTTTCTTT. This translates into CASSQVGGAGEAFF.

The chain has TRBV12-3 or TRBV12-4 and TRBJ2-1; 12 positions match TRBD2. V shed 4 bases, J shed 9 bases, and the junction held 7 bases outside the gene matches. The CDR3 is made up of 15 amino acids. CDR3 in amino acids: CASSSLAGGPSEQFF. DNA for the CDR3: TGTGCCAGCAGTTCCCTAGCGGGGGGGCCTAGTGAGCAGTTCTTC.

This clonotype came up a few times. CDR3 loop: CAISRVAFNEQFF. CDR3 bases: TGTGCCATCAGTCGCGTCGCCTTCAATGAGCAGTTCTTC. The chain carries TRBV10-3 and TRBJ2-1, with D hard to call. Germline assignment: CDR1 ENHRY and CDR2 SYGVKD. Trimming removed 5 bases at V and 6 bases at J, with 11 bases between. The CDR3 is made up of 13 amino acids.

This chain links TRBV20-1 with TRBJ2-7; 7 nucleotides align to TRBD2. CDR1 DFQATT and CDR2 SNEGSKA come from the germline V gene (reference sequence). This CDR3 is built from 14 residues. V gave up 4 bases and J gave up 3 bases; unmatched junction bases: 9. The CDR3 protein is CSAIAGAPNYEQYF. In nucleotides, the CDR3 is TGCAGTGCTATTGCGGGAGCCCCCAACTACGAGCAGTACTTC.

This clonotype was recorded a few times. This chain links TRBV7-9 with TRBJ2-1; the D gene is possibly TRBD2 (5 bases). Germline assignment: CDR1 SEHNR and CDR2 FQNEAQ (reference sequence). V was clipped by 7 bases and J by 5 bases, with 18 bases between them. The CDR3 consists of 15 residues. The CDR3 DNA reads as TGTGCCAGCACCCCCTCCGCGGGCGAAGACAATGAGCAGTTCTTC. Translated, it gives CASTPSAGEDNEQFF.

This chain connects TRBV5-1 to TRBJ2-6; perhaps TRBD1 as D (5 bases). Trimming shortened V by 7 bases and J by 4 bases, and 12 bases separated the two germline ends. Germline CDR1 SGHRS, CDR2 YFSETQ. The CDR3 has 14 amino acids. The CDR3: CASGAGSGANVLTF. The CDR3 DNA reads as TGCGCCAGCGGGGCCGGTTCCGGGGCCAACGTCCTGACTTTC.

This clonotype was found a few times. V is TRBV7-8 and J is TRBJ2-5; D gene ambiguous. Trimming cost V 2 bases and J 4 bases, with 8 bases left between them. The CDR3 is 13 amino acids. From germline, CDR1 is SGHVS and CDR2 FQNEAQ. The CDR3: CASSLIILETQYF. Here the CDR3 DNA reads TGTGCCAGCAGCTTAATTATATTAGAGACCCAGTACTTC. The full variable domain, rest sourced from reference TRBV7-8 and TRBJ2-5, is GAGVSQSPRYKVAKRGQDVALRCDPISGHVSLFWYQQALGQGPEFLTYFQNEAQLDKSGLPSDRFFAERPEGSVSTLKIQRTQQEDSAVYLCASSLIILETQYFGPGTRLLVL.

Notes on this clonotype: One base away lies a much larger clone, so this may be a sequencing read error. V usage is TRBV20-1 and J usage is TRBJ2-2; D may be TRBD1 or TRBD2 (5 bases each). The CDR3 sequence is 15 residues long. The germline gives CDR1 DFQATT, CDR2 SNEGSKA (reference sequence). The DNA for the CDR3 is TGCTGTGCTAGGCGGGCAGGGTGGAGCACCGGGGAGCTGTTTTTT. This gives the protein CCARRAGWSTGELFF.

This clonotype came up many times. The chain is built from TRBV20-1 and TRBJ2-3, with TRBD2 matching 8 bases. The junction had 10 bases not matched to a gene; V was cut back by 5 bases and J by 6 bases. The CDR3 totals 14 residues. Germline assignment: CDR1 DFQATT and CDR2 SNEGSKA (reference sequence). The CDR3 loop reads CSALGLASIDTQYF. The CDR3 DNA follows: TGCAGTGCTCTTGGACTAGCAAGCATCGATACGCAGTATTTT.

This clonotype was detected a few times. The chain carries TRBV28 and TRBJ2-5, with TRBD2 matching over 9 bases. V dropped 7 bases and J dropped 4; count of bases not matched to a gene: 4. The CDR3 consists of 13 residues. Germline CDR1 is MDHEN and CDR2 is SYDVKM. The CDR3 region is CASTLLAGETQYF. The CDR3 nucleotides read TGTGCCAGCACCCTACTAGCGGGAGAGACCCAGTACTTC.

This clonotype was detected a few times. This sequence joins TRBV5-1 and TRBJ1-2, with 12 bases matching TRBD1. This CDR3 is built from 14 residues. CDR1 and CDR2 (germline): SGHRS, YFSETQ. Trimming took 6 bases from V and 8 from J; bases not matched to a gene: 8. The CDR3 sequence: CASNPGTGGFGYTF. The CDR3, as DNA: TGCGCCAGCAACCCCGGGACAGGGGGCTTCGGCTACACCTTC. Full variable domain (rest looked up from reference TRBV5-1 and TRBJ1-2): KAGVTQTPRYLIKTRGQQVTLSCSPISGHRSVSWYQQTPGQGLQFLFEYFSETQRNKGNFPGRFSGRQFSNSRSEMNVSTLELGDSALYLCASNPGTGGFGYTFGSGTRLTVV.

This clonotype has a count of ten or more. This chain uses TRBV29-1 with TRBJ1-2, with D perhaps TRBD1 (5 bases). Between the trimmed V and J ends, which lost 5 bases and 5 bases, there was a span of 12 bases. The CDR3 extends over 12 amino acids. Germline V CDR1 and CDR2: SQVTM, ANQGSEA. CDR3 sequence (DNA): TGCAGCGTTTTAGGGACTGATTATGGCTACACCTTC. It is translated as CSVLGTDYGYTF. Supplemented by reference TRBV29-1 and TRBJ1-2, the full variable domain reads SAVISQKPSRDICQRGTSLTIQCQVDSQVTMMFWYRQQPGQSLTLIATANQGSEATYESGFVIDKFPISRPNLTFSTLTVSNMSPEDSSIYLCSVLGTDYGYTFGSGTRLTVV.

This chain uses TRBV18 with TRBJ2-3; no firm D call. This CDR3 has 16 amino acids. V dropped 3 bases and J dropped 1 base, with 14 bases sitting between them. The germline gives CDR1 KGHSH, CDR2 LQKENI. In nucleotides, the CDR3 is TGTGCCAGCTCACCGCCGTCCCGGTGGGGCACAGATACGCAGTATTTT. Translating it yields CASSPPSRWGTDTQYF. The whole variable domain, remainder taken from reference TRBV18 and TRBJ2-3, is NAGVMQNPRHLVRRRGQEARLRCSPMKGHSHVYWYRQLPEEGLKFMVYLQKENIIDESGMPKERFSAEFPKEGPSILRIQQVVRGDSAAYFCASSPPSRWGTDTQYFGPGTRLTVL.

This clonotype was detected only a few times. CDR3 protein: CASRSLAGDSYNEQFF. The CDR3 bases are TGTGCCAGCAGATCCTTAGCGGGAGACTCCTACAATGAGCAGTTCTTC. The chain links TRBV28 to TRBJ2-1, with 9 bases fitting TRBD2. The V gene's germline CDR1 is MDHEN and CDR2 SYDVKM. The CDR3 length is 16 residues. V trimming: 6 bases; J trimming: 0 bases; junction bases outside the gene matches: 6.